Below are 14 T cell receptor beta chains sequenced from a single sample in a study of cytotoxic CD8 clonotypes in ibrutinib-treated CLL. The assay was immunoSEQ multiplex PCR, and TCRdb's table has in-frame clones only and misses some. The sample records about 150,000 clones, approximately 81% being singletons. The material sequenced was PBMCs, taken after 12 months of ibrutinib treatment. The receptors come from a human donor with chronic lymphocytic leukemia.

This clone was observed once. This sequence joins TRBV28 and TRBJ2-7; D gene uncertain. The germline V and J ends were trimmed by 5 bases and 0 bases, with 8 bases remaining between them. Germline V CDR1 and CDR2: MDHEN, SYDVKM. This CDR3 contains 13 residues. Here the CDR3 reads CASSLSRSYEQYF. The CDR3 region has the DNA TGTGCCAGCAGTCTTTCTCGCTCCTACGAGCAGTACTTC.

The chain couples TRBV5-1 to TRBJ1-2; D might be TRBD1 (6 bases). Germline V gives CDR1 SGHRS, CDR2 YFSETQ. V was cut by 4 bases and J by 7 bases, with 14 bases left in between. The CDR3 spans 13 residues. Here the CDR3 DNA reads TGCGCCAGCAGCAGCAGGGGAAGAGGTGGCTACACCTTC. Protein: CASSSRGRGGYTF.

V and J are TRBV30 and TRBJ1-5, with a possible D match to TRBD1 (6 bases). Trimming took off 2 bases at V and 4 bases at J, with 9 bases between the two ends. Per the germline V gene, CDR1 is GTSNPN and CDR2 is SVGIG (reference sequence). CDR3 length: 13 amino acids. For the CDR3, the DNA is TGTGCCTGGAGTTCAAGGGGGAATCAGCCCCAGCATTTT. Protein: CAWSSRGNQPQHF.

This chain joins TRBV5-1 and TRBJ1-1; weak D call: TRBD1 (6 bases). This CDR3 is 13 amino acids long. Germline V gene data show CDR1 as SGHRS and CDR2 as YFSETQ. Between the trimmed V and J ends, which lost 4 bases and 6 bases, there was a span of 13 bases. CDR3 coding DNA: TGCGCCAGCAGCCAGGGGCGGGGGGCTGAAGCTTTCTTT. It is translated as CASSQGRGAEAFF.

The chain recombines TRBV6-1 with TRBJ2-5; either TRBD1 or TRBD2 may supply D (5 bases each). This CDR3 has 13 residues. With 8 bases removed from V and 4 bases from J, the gap between germline ends came to 14 bases. CDR1 and CDR2 from the germline V gene are MNHNS and SASEGT. Here the CDR3 DNA reads TGTGCCAGCGGGGGTAATAGTCGAGAGACCCAGTACTTC. It codes for CASGGNSRETQYF.

The rearrangement joins TRBV9 to TRBJ2-5; D is uncertain. The ends were cut back, 0 bases at V and 7 bases at J, with 10 bases in the middle. The germline V gene encodes CDR1 SGDLS and CDR2 YYNGEE. The CDR3 covers 13 residues. The CDR3 DNA reads TGTGCCAGCAGCGTAGAGGGCTACGGGACCCAGTACTTC. It yields the protein CASSVEGYGTQYF.

CDR3 residues: CASRARVYENIQYF. The CDR3 nucleotides read TGTGCCAGCCGGGCCAGGGTATACGAAAACATTCAGTACTTC. The chain combines TRBV27 with TRBJ2-4; D might be TRBD1 (5 bases). The CDR3 spans 14 residues. V was pared by 8 bases and J by 5 bases, with 16 bases between. The V gene's germline CDR1 is MNHEY and CDR2 SMNVEV (reference sequence).

The V call is TRBV7-9, the J call TRBJ2-5; 14 positions match TRBD2. The CDR3 totals 19 residues. The ends lost 7 bases at V and 5 bases at J; junction bases unmatched: 18. The V gene's germline CDR1 is SEHNR and CDR2 FQNEAQ (reference sequence). The CDR3 is CASTKGTAGTSGRSETQYF. The DNA of the CDR3 is TGTGCCAGCACTAAAGGGACGGCCGGGACTAGCGGGAGATCGGAGACCCAGTACTTC.

The rearrangement joins TRBV4-3 to TRBJ1-5, with a weak D call TRBD1 (5 bases). The germline gives CDR1 LGHNA, CDR2 YSLEER. The CDR3 covers 17 residues. V gave up 0 bases and J gave up 2 bases, with 14 bases separating them. The CDR3 is CASSQDLRQGGNQPQHF. The CDR3 bases are TGCGCCAGCAGCCAAGATTTAAGGCAGGGAGGCAATCAGCCCCAGCATTTT.

This clone occurred once. The rearrangement uses TRBV2 and TRBJ2-1, with D perhaps TRBD2 (5 bases). The CDR3 consists of 14 residues. V shed 4 bases and J shed 5 bases, with 12 bases lying between them. The germline gives CDR1 SNHLY, CDR2 FYNNEI. CDR3 in DNA: TGTGCCAGCAGTGGCTTGCGGGCCAACAATGAGCAGTTCTTC. It translates to CASSGLRANNEQFF.

This clone was counted only a few times. The chain employs TRBV30 and TRBJ2-1, with D unclear. The CDR3 extends over 13 amino acids. The V end lost 0 bases, the J end lost 7 bases, and 10 bases lay between the germline ends. Germline CDR1 GTSNPN, CDR2 SVGIG (reference sequence). This chain's CDR3 is CAWSVRVYNEQFF. The DNA for the CDR3 is TGTGCCTGGAGTGTAAGGGTCTATAATGAGCAGTTCTTC.

Concerning this clone: One end of the junction is discordant with germline, which a read error may explain. The identical CDR3 is also encoded by other nucleotide sequences in the sample. CDR3 coding DNA: TGTGCCAGCAGTTCTGTGTCAGTGGGGCAGCAATTC. It is translated as CASSSVSVGQQF. V usage is TRBV28 and J usage is TRBJ2-7, with D perhaps TRBD1 (5 bases). The CDR3 runs to 12 residues. Per the germline V gene, CDR1 is MDHEN and CDR2 is SYDVKM.

This chain joins TRBV28 and TRBJ2-5; the match to TRBD2 covers 8 bases. Germline-derived CDR1 and CDR2 are MDHEN and SYDVKM. The V and J ends lost 3 bases and 4 bases, in that order; junction bases with no gene match: 16. The CDR3 is 18 amino acids. CDR3 sequence: CASSFPSGAGGGGETQYF. In nucleotides, the CDR3 is TGTGCCAGCAGTTTTCCCTCCGGGGCGGGAGGAGGAGGAGAGACCCAGTACTTC.

This chain connects TRBV19 to TRBJ1-2, with TRBD1 as a possible D gene (6 bases). This CDR3 contains 13 residues. V was shortened by 7 bases and J by 6 bases, with 15 bases between the two germline ends. Germline V gene sequence: CDR1 LNHDA, CDR2 SQIVND (reference sequence). Written as DNA, the CDR3 is TGTGCCAGTAAGTGGCAGGGGAAGGATGGCTACACCTTC. This translates into CASKWQGKDGYTF.